The 29 T cell receptor beta chains below come from one sample, sequenced in a study of blood T cell repertoires in COVID-19. Measured with immunoSEQ multiplex PCR; TCRdb has only the in-frame clones, and not every one. The data show approximately 200,000 clones, approximately 84% seen once. Sequencing input: PBMCs or T cells enriched from blood (not recorded which). These receptors were collected from a woman under 40 who had recovered from COVID-19.

This clone was recorded once. The chain has TRBV28 and TRBJ1-2, with 10 bases matching TRBD1. The CDR3 is made up of 14 amino acids. Germline CDR1 reads MDHEN; CDR2 reads SYDVKM. The V gene end was trimmed by 6 bases and the J gene end by 2 bases; junction bases not matched to a gene: 3. The CDR3 region is CASRRQGANYGYTF. As DNA, the CDR3 is TGTGCCAGCAGACGACAGGGGGCGAACTATGGCTACACCTTC.

The chain joins TRBV27 to TRBJ1-1; D is perhaps TRBD1 (5 bases). The germline CDR1 and CDR2 sequences are MNHEY and SMNVEV (reference sequence). This CDR3 has 15 residues. V was shortened by 3 bases and J by 3 bases, with 14 bases between the two germline ends. CDR3 in DNA: TGTGCCAGCAGTTTGGGGACCGGGGGGGACACTGAAGCTTTCTTT. Residues: CASSLGTGGDTEAFF.

The chain combines TRBV5-5 with TRBJ2-7; a weak D match, TRBD2 (6 bases). Per the germline V gene, CDR1 is SGHKS and CDR2 is YYEKEE (reference sequence). CDR3 length: 14 residues. Trimming took 4 bases from V and 6 from J, leaving 17 bases between them. The CDR3 sequence: CASSPAGRVGEQYF. The CDR3 nucleotides read TGTGCCAGCAGCCCCGCCGGGAGAGTGGGCGAGCAGTACTTC.

The chain has TRBV19 and TRBJ2-3, with D perhaps TRBD2 (6 bases). This CDR3 is built from 14 residues. The V and J ends lost 0 bases and 5 bases respectively, with 9 bases between them. Germline V lookup: CDR1 LNHDA, CDR2 SQIVND (reference sequence). CDR3 DNA sequence: TGTGCCAGTAGTATAGATAGGAGGGTAGATACGCAGTATTTT. Protein product: CASSIDRRVDTQYF.

The chain recombines TRBV25-1 with TRBJ1-2, with unresolved D. Germline values: CDR1 MGHDK, CDR2 SYGVNS. The CDR3 sequence is 11 residues long. The V end lost 4 bases, the J end lost 5 bases, and 5 bases lay between the germline ends. CDR3 residues: CASSGGYGYTF. Here the CDR3 DNA reads TGTGCCAGCAGTGGCGGATATGGCTACACCTTC.

This rearrangement joins TRBV9 to TRBJ2-7, with TRBD2 matching over 7 bases. Per germline, CDR1 SGDLS and CDR2 YYNGEE. This CDR3 has 15 residues. V lost 0 bases and J lost 5; bases outside the gene matches: 8. The CDR3 DNA reads as TGTGCCAGCAGCGTAGACCAGCGGGATGGAAACGAGCAGTACTTC. Protein sequence: CASSVDQRDGNEQYF.

The V and J genes are TRBV27 and TRBJ2-3, with a weak D call TRBD1 (6 bases). V was trimmed by 2 bases and J by 2 bases, leaving 14 bases between them. The germline V gene has CDR1 MNHEY and CDR2 SMNVEV (reference sequence). The CDR3 runs 16 residues. The CDR3 protein is CASSLGDRKYTDTQYF. The CDR3 nucleotides are TGTGCCAGCAGTTTAGGTGACAGGAAATACACAGATACGCAGTATTTT.

V is TRBV28 and J is TRBJ2-7; 8 bases match TRBD1. Trimming at V came to 4 bases and at J to 1 base, leaving 6 bases not matched to a gene. This CDR3 has 15 amino acids. In germline, CDR1 is MDHEN, CDR2 SYDVKM. CDR3 DNA sequence: TGTGCCAGCAGTTACGGGACAGGACCTTCCTACGAGCAGTACTTC. Protein product: CASSYGTGPSYEQYF.

The chain links TRBV5-1 to TRBJ1-2; the match to TRBD1 covers 8 bases. This CDR3 is built from 15 residues. V lost 2 bases and J lost 8; bases outside the gene matches: 11. Germline lookup yields CDR1 SGHRS and CDR2 YFSETQ. CDR3 nucleotides: TGCGCCAGCAGCTTACGACTAGGACAGGGAGGGGGCTACACCTTC. Translated, it gives CASSLRLGQGGGYTF.

This clone was detected a few times. The CDR3 DNA reads as TGTGCCAGCAGCTCCTCCCCTGTGGCAGGCCAGAACACTGAAGCTTTCTTT. It translates to CASSSSPVAGQNTEAFF. The rearrangement links TRBV7-6 to TRBJ1-1; D remains unclear. The germline V gene has CDR1 SGHVS and CDR2 FNYEAQ. Trimming took off 4 bases at V and 1 base at J, with 19 bases between the two ends. This CDR3 region has 17 residues.

The V and J genes are TRBV29-1 and TRBJ1-1; 7 bases fit TRBD1. The V and J ends lost 4 bases and 4 bases, in that order; junction bases with no gene match: 6. Germline CDR1 is SQVTM and CDR2 is ANQGSEA. This CDR3 comprises 13 residues. DNA for the CDR3: TGCAGCGTTGCGGCAGGGGGAAGCACTGAAGCTTTCTTT. Translation gives CSVAAGGSTEAFF.

There are a few counts of this clone. V and J are TRBV28 and TRBJ1-4, with D perhaps TRBD1 (6 bases). V was cut by 5 bases and J by 0 bases, with 10 bases left in between. Per germline, CDR1 MDHEN and CDR2 SYDVKM. The CDR3 totals 15 residues. This chain's CDR3 is CASSVQGSTNEKLFF. Written as DNA, the CDR3 is TGTGCCAGCAGTGTACAGGGCTCAACTAATGAAAAACTGTTTTTT.

The V gene is TRBV2, the J gene TRBJ2-7, with 12 bases fitting TRBD2. V trimming: 3 bases; J trimming: 3 bases; junction bases outside the gene matches: 9. CDR1 is SNHLY and CDR2 is FYNNEI in the germline V gene. The CDR3 loop spans 17 amino acids. CDR3 region: CASSEPRTSGGFYEQYF. The CDR3 bases are TGTGCCAGCAGTGAGCCCCGAACTAGCGGGGGGTTCTACGAGCAGTACTTC.

This chain connects TRBV29-1 to TRBJ1-4; D is uncertain. With 2 bases removed from V and 7 bases from J, the gap between germline ends came to 11 bases. The CDR3 extends over 13 amino acids. Germline CDR1 and CDR2: SQVTM and ANQGSEA. In nucleotides, the CDR3 is TGCAGCGTTGAAAGTTCTCCGGGTGAAAAACTGTTTTTT. Its translation is CSVESSPGEKLFF.

The CDR3 coding sequence is TGTGCCAGCAGCCGTGAGGGAGGGCGGAACACTGAAGCTTTCTTT. The encoded protein is CASSREGGRNTEAFF. The chain is built from TRBV6-5 and TRBJ1-1; no reliable D call. Trimming shortened V by 6 bases and J by 1 base, and 15 bases separated the two germline ends. The CDR3 is 15 residues long. The germline V gene encodes CDR1 MNHEY and CDR2 SVGAGI.

The V and J genes are TRBV29-1 and TRBJ2-6, with TRBD1 matching 9 bases. Germline CDR1 and CDR2: SQVTM and ANQGSEA. CDR3 length equals 17 residues. V dropped 6 bases and J dropped 4; count of bases not matched to a gene: 13. Here the CDR3 reads CSVTYAGQGKGANVLTF. The CDR3 DNA follows: TGCAGCGTCACCTACGCGGGACAGGGCAAGGGGGCCAACGTCCTGACTTTC.

This clone was picked up a small number of times. The rearrangement links TRBV24-1 to TRBJ1-5, with 7 bases aligning to TRBD1. After removal of 3 bases from V and 3 bases from J, the junction contained 10 bases not matched to a gene. The CDR3 extends over 17 amino acids. The V gene's germline CDR1 is KGHDR and CDR2 SFDVKD. In DNA, the CDR3 is TGTGCCACCAGTGATGGGACCCTGACAGGGTACAATCAGCCCCAGCATTTT. Translating it yields CATSDGTLTGYNQPQHF.

The rearrangement joins TRBV15 to TRBJ1-1; no definite D call. Germline V CDR1 and CDR2: LNHNV, YYDKDF (reference sequence). There are 15 residues in the CDR3. Trimming stripped 1 base from V and 0 bases from J, with 9 bases between. For the CDR3, the DNA is TGTGCCACCAGCAGAGGACGGGGAGTGAACACTGAAGCTTTCTTT. Residues: CATSRGRGVNTEAFF.

The rearrangement uses TRBV4-1 and TRBJ1-1; 10 nucleotides agree with TRBD1. The germline V gene has CDR1 MGHRA and CDR2 YSYEKL. Losses at the gene ends were 2 bases for V and 10 bases for J; bases not matched to a gene: 7. The CDR3 loop spans 14 amino acids. The CDR3 sequence: CASSQPGQGYSAFF. DNA of the CDR3: TGCGCCAGCAGCCAACCGGGACAGGGGTACTCAGCTTTCTTT.

This chain connects TRBV12-3 or TRBV12-4 to TRBJ2-1; tentatively, D is TRBD2 (5 bases). CDR3 length: 13 residues. V was shortened by 4 bases and J by 7 bases, with 11 bases between the two germline ends. The CDR3: CASSSRTWNEQFF. The DNA for the CDR3 is TGTGCCAGCAGTTCGAGGACTTGGAATGAGCAGTTCTTC.

The chain recombines TRBV5-1 with TRBJ1-2; 9 bases are a match to TRBD1. After removal of 0 bases from V and 2 bases from J, the junction contained 5 bases not matched to a gene. Germline CDR1 and CDR2: SGHRS and YFSETQ. This CDR3 is built from 16 residues. The CDR3 loop reads CASSLDLQGANYGYTF. CDR3 bases: TGCGCCAGCAGCTTGGACTTACAGGGGGCGAACTATGGCTACACCTTC. Looking up the rest from reference TRBV5-1 and TRBJ1-2 gives the full variable domain: KAGVTQTPRYLIKTRGQQVTLSCSPISGHRSVSWYQQTPGQGLQFLFEYFSETQRNKGNFPGRFSGRQFSNSRSEMNVSTLELGDSALYLCASSLDLQGANYGYTFGSGTRLTVV.

The CDR3 nucleotides are TGTGCCAGCAGCCCCGGGGGGGATAATTCACCCCTCCACTTT. It codes for CASSPGGDNSPLHF. This chain links TRBV28 with TRBJ1-6; TRBD1 might be the D (5 bases). V was clipped by 6 bases and J by 5 bases, with 11 bases between them. The CDR3 is made up of 14 amino acids. Germline V gene lookup returns CDR1 MDHEN and CDR2 SYDVKM.

In nucleotides, the CDR3 is TGTGCCAGCAAATGGGACAGGAACACTGAAGCTTTCTTT. Translated, it gives CASKWDRNTEAFF. V is TRBV7-3 and J is TRBJ1-1; TRBD1 aligns across 7 bases. Germline assignment: CDR1 SGHTA and CDR2 FQGTGA. V was clipped by 7 bases and J by 1 base; unmatched bases: 3. This CDR3 spans 13 amino acids.

The chain uses TRBV5-1 and TRBJ1-3; possible D gene TRBD1, 6 bases. Trimming removed 6 bases from V and 2 bases from J, with 9 bases in between. The CDR3 has 13 residues. Germline V gene data show CDR1 as SGHRS and CDR2 as YFSETQ. The CDR3 sequence is CASTGDPGNTIYF. DNA of the CDR3: TGCGCCAGCACAGGGGATCCTGGAAACACCATATATTTT.

The chain links TRBV7-9 to TRBJ1-2; D unresolved. CDR1 SEHNR and CDR2 FQNEAQ come from the germline V gene (reference sequence). Trimming pared 1 base from V and 4 bases from J, leaving 10 bases between. CDR3 size: 14 residues. The CDR3 loop reads CASSLGGGGYGYTF. The CDR3 nucleotides are TGTGCCAGCAGCTTAGGAGGCGGCGGCTATGGCTACACCTTC.

The V call is TRBV28, the J call TRBJ1-5, with 7 bases lining up with TRBD1. The germline V gene has CDR1 MDHEN and CDR2 SYDVKM. The CDR3 runs to 15 residues. V dropped 3 bases and J dropped 3; count of bases not matched to a gene: 5. In DNA, the CDR3 is TGTGCCAGCAGTTTTGGAGGGGGCTACAATCAGCCCCAGCATTTT. This translates into CASSFGGGYNQPQHF.

V is TRBV19 and J is TRBJ2-6, with 9 bases that match TRBD1. Germline V gene sequence: CDR1 LNHDA, CDR2 SQIVND (reference sequence). The CDR3 consists of 18 residues. V shed 5 bases and J 0 bases; nucleotides not matched to a gene: 8. CDR3 DNA: TGTGCCAGTAGTTCCTGGACAGGGGCACTCTCTGGGGCCAACGTCCTGACTTTC. Translation: CASSSWTGALSGANVLTF.

CDR3 sequence reads: CASSVDFTSYNEQFF. The CDR3 coding sequence is TGTGCCAGCAGTGTGGACTTTACCTCCTACAATGAGCAGTTCTTC. The V gene is TRBV6-4, the J gene TRBJ2-1; possible D gene TRBD2, 5 bases. The V end lost 4 bases, the J end lost 0 bases, and 10 bases lay between the germline ends. The length of the CDR3 is 15 residues. Germline V lookup: CDR1 MRHNA, CDR2 SNTAGT.

This clone was recorded many times. CDR3 region: CASSAGMGGANVLTF. The DNA for the CDR3 is TGTGCCAGCAGTGCAGGAATGGGCGGGGCCAACGTCCTGACTTTC. This chain connects TRBV28 to TRBJ2-6; D ambiguous. Germline lookup yields CDR1 MDHEN and CDR2 SYDVKM. Trimming took 5 bases from V and 4 from J, leaving 12 bases between them. The CDR3 is 15 amino acids. The entire variable domain, with the rest obtained from reference TRBV28 and TRBJ2-6, is as follows: DVKVTQSSRYLVKRTGEKVFLECVQDMDHENMFWYRQDPGLGLRLIYFSYDVKMKEKGDIPEGYSVSREKKERFSLILESASTNQTSMYLCASSAGMGGANVLTFGAGSRLTVL.